Reported below is one TCR beta chain. Authors' methods: From reference gene primer amplification, estimates of nucleated cell counts were derived. Using immunoSEQ multiplex PCR, the repertoire was profiled, and TCRdb retains in-frame clones only, with some absent. That table supplies the V and J calls and clone size; D and trimming were determined from the DNA. This sample has some 330,000 clones, with around 89% found just once. This specimen belongs to a study of blood T cell repertoires in COVID-19. Study-wide background: Samples came from the United States, Italy and Spain, spanning acute and convalescent COVID-19. T cells, B-cell-depleted T cells, or PBMCs supplied cDNA or gDNA.

Per germline, CDR1 SGHAT and CDR2 FQNNGV. This CDR3 contains 14 residues. V lost 8 bases, J lost 7 bases, and 13 bases stayed unmatched. The sample consisted of peripheral blood. The J gene is TRBJ1-1, the V gene TRBV11-2; TRBD1 agrees at 7 bases. The TCR originated in a woman between 45 and 60 years old with active or convalescent COVID-19. The CDR3 loop reads CASHTGHRGLEAFF. The CDR3 region has the DNA TGTGCCAGCCACACGGGGCACAGGGGTCTTGAAGCTTTCTTT. Filled out from reference TRBV11-2 and TRBJ1-1, the complete variable domain reads EAGVAQSPRYKIIEKRQSVAFWCNPISGHATLYWYQQILGQGPKLLIQFQNNGVVDDSQLPKDRFSAERLKGVDSTLKIQPAKLEDSAVYLCASHTGHRGLEAFFGQGTRLTVV.